The TCR beta chain described here comes from a study of technical replicates of blood from four donors. TCRdb's copy holds only in-frame clones and misses some; the assay was immunoSEQ multiplex PCR. The sample contains around 85,000 clones, around 94% of which appear only once. The CDR3 contains 17 residues. Trimming at V came to 3 bases and at J to 3 bases, leaving 10 bases not matched to a gene. Germline-derived CDR1 and CDR2 are SGDLS and YYNGEE. The chain links TRBV9 to TRBJ1-5; 9 bases align to TRBD1. The sample consisted of T cells isolated from PBMCs. The sequence derives from a human donor in good health. CDR3 protein: CASSESSGQGPNQPQHF. The CDR3 DNA reads as TGTGCCAGCAGCGAAAGCTCGGGACAGGGACCCAATCAGCCCCAGCATTTT.